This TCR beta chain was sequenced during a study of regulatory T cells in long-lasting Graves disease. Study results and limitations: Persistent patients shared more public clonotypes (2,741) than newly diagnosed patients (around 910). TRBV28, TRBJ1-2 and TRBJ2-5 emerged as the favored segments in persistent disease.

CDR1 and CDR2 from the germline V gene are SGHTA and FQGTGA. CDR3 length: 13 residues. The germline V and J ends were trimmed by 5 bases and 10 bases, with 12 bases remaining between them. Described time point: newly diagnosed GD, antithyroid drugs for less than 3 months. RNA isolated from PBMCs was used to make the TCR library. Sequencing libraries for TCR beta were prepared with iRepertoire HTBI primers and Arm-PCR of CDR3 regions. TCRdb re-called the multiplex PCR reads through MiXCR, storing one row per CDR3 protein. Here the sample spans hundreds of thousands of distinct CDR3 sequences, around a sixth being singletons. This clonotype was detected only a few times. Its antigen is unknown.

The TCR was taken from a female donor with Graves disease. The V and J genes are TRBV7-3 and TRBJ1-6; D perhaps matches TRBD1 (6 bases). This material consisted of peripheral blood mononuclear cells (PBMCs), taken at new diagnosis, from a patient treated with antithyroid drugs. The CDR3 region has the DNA TGTGCCAGCAGCCCCGGACAGAAATCACCCCTCCACTTT. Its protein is CASSPGQKSPLHF.